This T cell receptor beta chain stems from a study of CD8+ T cells in alopecia areata. Study-level information: Tofacitinib administration to treated patients was oral, at 5 to 10 mg twice daily.

Germline V lookup: CDR1 KGHSH, CDR2 LQKENI. Trimming shortened V by 3 bases and J by 1 base, and 13 bases separated the two germline ends. The CDR3 consists of 17 residues. Sequencing relied on a cDNA template that was reverse transcribed from extracted RNA. Profiling relied on immunoSEQ multiplex PCR, and the TCRdb table lists in-frame clones only, not all of them. This sample yields around 250,000 clones, of which less than 80% are seen a single time; under 1.5% belongs to the top ten. The study team obtained lesional scalp punch biopsies and peripheral blood from alopecia areata patients. Cell sorting was applied to PBMCs, and CD4+ and CD8+ T cells were collected.

The sequence was obtained from a human donor with alopecia areata. The sequences come from CD4+ T cells sorted from blood, collected at week 0. This sequence joins TRBV18 and TRBJ2-6, with D hard to call. The CDR3 DNA reads as TGTGCCAGCTCACCGAACAAGATTCTATCTGGGGCCAACGTCCTGACTTTC. Residues: CASSPNKILSGANVLTF. Looking up the rest from reference TRBV18 and TRBJ2-6 gives the full variable domain: NAGVMQNPRHLVRRRGQEARLRCSPMKGHSHVYWYRQLPEEGLKFMVYLQKENIIDESGMPKERFSAEFPKEGPSILRIQQVVRGDSAAYFCASSPNKILSGANVLTFGAGSRLTVL.